Many counts were recorded for the clone carrying this T cell receptor beta chain. Its target is unknown. This record belongs to a study of blood T cells in healthy people across ages. A second about 6 to 12 cycle PCR used barcoded and J-beta primers. TCRdb recomputed calls from the 5' RACE reads with MiXCR, one row per CDR3 protein. The sample has 900,000 to 950,000 distinct CDR3 sequences, 25% to 30% seen once. V gave up 7 bases and J gave up 4 bases, with 8 bases separating them. CDR3 length equals 11 residues. The V gene's germline CDR1 is MDHEN and CDR2 SYDVKM. Notes on the study in general: Comparison with aged donors showed that long-lived donors had more naive CD4+ cells and higher diversity.

Isolation yielded PBMCs, at least 6 million per sample, in every case. A further study also used this sample, focusing on T cells of mothers and their children. That publication notes: Mothers gave over 8 million TCR beta CDR3 reads each, and children roughly 3.3 million each.

The receptor was isolated from a woman aged 40 to 55 in good health. The sample was blood. The genes are TRBV28 and TRBJ2-7; D tentatively reads TRBD1 or TRBD2 (6 bases each). The CDR3 loop is CASKGGYEQYF. The CDR3 DNA sequence: TGTGCCAGCAAGGGGGGATACGAGCAGTACTTC. The entire variable domain, with the rest obtained from reference TRBV28 and TRBJ2-7, is as follows: DVKVTQSSRYLVKRTGEKVFLECVQDMDHENMFWYRQDPGLGLRLIYFSYDVKMKEKGDIPEGYSVSREKKERFSLILESASTNQTSMYLCASKGGYEQYFGPGTRLTVT.